Below, 5 T cell receptor beta chains from the same sample are listed, as sequenced in a study of breast tumors, draining lymph nodes, adjacent tissues. Axillary draining lymph nodes of breast cancer patients supplied the node samples. TCRdb reanalysed the multiplex PCR reads using MiXCR and keeps one entry per CDR3 protein. The top ten hold 3.6% of the sample, which has some 250,000 distinct CDR3 sequences, less than 45% seen once. The sample was axillary lymph node tissue. The receptors were gathered from a female donor with breast cancer. Some clones in this sample may be carry-over from other donors' samples.

This clonotype was picked up a small number of times. The chain couples TRBV5-1 to TRBJ1-1; TRBD1 might be the D (5 bases). V dropped 5 bases and J dropped 1 base, with 18 bases sitting between them. CDR3 size: 16 residues. Germline assignment: CDR1 SGHRS and CDR2 YFSETQ. The chain's CDR3 is CASSQLPGDTNTEAFF. The CDR3 nucleotides read TGCGCCAGCAGTCAGCTCCCGGGGGATACGAACACTGAAGCTTTCTTT.

As concerns this clonotype: This sequence may be a read error, since a much larger clone differs from it by one base. The V call is TRBV3-1, the J call TRBJ2-7; D not certain. The CDR3 extends over 13 amino acids. Germline CDR1 is LGHDT and CDR2 is YNNKEL (reference sequence). CDR3 DNA: TGTGTCAGCAGCTACCGATTAAACTACGAGCAGTACTTC. It translates to CVSSYRLNYEQYF.

The J gene is TRBJ1-4, the V gene TRBV3-1; no clear D gene. V gave up 0 bases and J gave up 7 bases, with 12 bases separating them. This CDR3 has 15 residues. CDR1 is LGHDT and CDR2 is YNNKEL in the germline V gene (reference sequence). CDR3 bases: TGTGCCAGCAGCCAAGATTCGGAGGGCAGTGAAAAACTGTTTTTT. Its protein product is CASSQDSEGSEKLFF.

Note on this clonotype: This may come from a read error, since a much larger clone is one base off. This sequence joins TRBV5-5 and TRBJ2-1; D gene uncertain. This CDR3 is built from 12 residues. The germline gives CDR1 SGHKS, CDR2 YYEKEE (reference sequence). The CDR3 reads CASSLWGNEHFF. CDR3 in DNA: TGTGCCAGCAGCTTATGGGGAAATGAGCACTTCTTC.

In its sample, this clonotype was seen many times. The chain recombines TRBV9 with TRBJ2-2; D gene unclear. CDR3 size: 14 residues. From germline, CDR1 is SGDLS and CDR2 YYNGEE. V lost 0 bases, J lost 1 base, and 4 bases lay in between. The CDR3 nucleotides are TGTGCCAGCAGCGTAGGAGAGAACACCGGGGAGCTGTTTTTT. This encodes CASSVGENTGELFF.